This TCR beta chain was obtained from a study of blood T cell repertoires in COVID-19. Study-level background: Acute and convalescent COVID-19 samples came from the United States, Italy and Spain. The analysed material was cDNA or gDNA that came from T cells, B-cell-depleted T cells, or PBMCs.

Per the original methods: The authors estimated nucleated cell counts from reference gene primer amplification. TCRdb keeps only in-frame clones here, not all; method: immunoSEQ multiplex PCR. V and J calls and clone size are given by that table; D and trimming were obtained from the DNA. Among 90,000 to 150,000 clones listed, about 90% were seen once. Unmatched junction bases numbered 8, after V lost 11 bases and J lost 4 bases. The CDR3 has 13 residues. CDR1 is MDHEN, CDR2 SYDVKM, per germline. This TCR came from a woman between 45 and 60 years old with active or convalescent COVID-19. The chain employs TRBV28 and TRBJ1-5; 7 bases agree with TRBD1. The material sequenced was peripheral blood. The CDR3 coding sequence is TGTGCCGCCAGGGGACAGATTAATCAGCCCCAGCATTTT. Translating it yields CAARGQINQPQHF.